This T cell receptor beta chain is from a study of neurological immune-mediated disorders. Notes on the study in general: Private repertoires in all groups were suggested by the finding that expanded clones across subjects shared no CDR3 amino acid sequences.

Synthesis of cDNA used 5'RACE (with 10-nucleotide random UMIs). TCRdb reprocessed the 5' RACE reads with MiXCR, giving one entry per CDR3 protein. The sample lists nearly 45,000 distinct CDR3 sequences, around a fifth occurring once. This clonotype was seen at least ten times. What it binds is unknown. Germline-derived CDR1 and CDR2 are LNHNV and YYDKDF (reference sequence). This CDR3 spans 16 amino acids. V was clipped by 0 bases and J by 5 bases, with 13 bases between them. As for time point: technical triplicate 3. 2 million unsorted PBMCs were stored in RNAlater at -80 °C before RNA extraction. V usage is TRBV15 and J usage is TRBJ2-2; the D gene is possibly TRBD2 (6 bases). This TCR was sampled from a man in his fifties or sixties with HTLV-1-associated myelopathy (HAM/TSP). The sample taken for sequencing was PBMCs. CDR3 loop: CATSREGGPRTGELFF. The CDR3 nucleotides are TGTGCCACCAGCAGAGAAGGAGGGCCAAGGACCGGGGAGCTGTTTTTT.